This entry lists 26 T cell receptor beta chains sequenced from one sample in a study of blood T cell repertoires in COVID-19. Measured with immunoSEQ multiplex PCR; TCRdb has only the in-frame clones, and not every one. The table records fewer than 50,000 clones, roughly 71% of them present only once. Sequencing used peripheral blood. The receptors were gathered from a man aged 80 or over with acute or convalescent COVID-19.

The chain carries TRBV5-6 and TRBJ1-3; maybe TRBD1 (5 bases). The CDR3 length is 14 residues. Germline-derived CDR1 and CDR2 are SGHDT and YYEEEE. The V gene lost 4 bases and the J gene lost 0 bases, with 8 bases spanning the gap. As DNA, the CDR3 is TGTGCCAGCAGCCCCGGGGGCTCTGGAAACACCATATATTTT. Protein: CASSPGGSGNTIYF.

The chain uses TRBV3-1 (or the pseudogene TRBV3-2) and TRBJ1-3, with TRBD1 as a possible D gene (5 bases). V dropped 4 bases and J dropped 3 bases, with 16 bases sitting between them. Germline V gives CDR1 LGHDT, CDR2 YNNKEL (reference sequence). This CDR3 region has 16 residues. The chain's CDR3 is CASSLGTGGGGNTIYF. CDR3 in DNA: TGTGCCAGCAGCCTTGGGACCGGGGGAGGTGGAAACACCATATATTTT.

In the case of this clone: Distinct nucleotide sequences in the sample also encode this CDR3. The chain uses TRBV7-8 and TRBJ1-1; D gene uncertain. Trimming took off 1 base at V and 4 bases at J, with 10 bases between the two ends. CDR3 length: 14 amino acids. Germline values: CDR1 SGHVS, CDR2 FQNEAQ. CDR3 protein: CASSLEGAGTEAFF. CDR3 in DNA: TGTGCCAGCAGCTTAGAGGGAGCGGGCACTGAAGCTTTCTTT. The full variable domain, with the rest looked up from reference TRBV7-8 and TRBJ1-1, is GAGVSQSPRYKVAKRGQDVALRCDPISGHVSLFWYQQALGQGPEFLTYFQNEAQLDKSGLPSDRFFAERPEGSVSTLKIQRTQQEDSAVYLCASSLEGAGTEAFFGQGTRLTVV.

In this sample, this clone turned up a few times. The chain combines TRBV12-3 or TRBV12-4 with TRBJ1-2, with D perhaps matching TRBD1 (6 bases). CDR3 size: 13 residues. The V gene lost 3 bases and the J gene lost 8 bases, with 13 bases spanning the gap. The CDR3 nucleotides read TGTGCCAGCAGTTTTGGACAGAGTAGAGGCTACACCTTC. Translation gives CASSFGQSRGYTF.

This sequence joins TRBV6-5 and TRBJ1-2; maybe TRBD1 (6 bases). CDR3 length equals 13 residues. CDR1 and CDR2 (germline): MNHEY, SVGAGI. The V end lost 11 bases, the J end lost 5 bases, and 18 bases lay between the germline ends. The CDR3 loop is CAGIGQTTYGYTF. The DNA of the CDR3 is TGTGCCGGCATAGGACAGACTACATATGGCTACACCTTC.

The rearrangement joins TRBV11-3 to TRBJ2-7; D might be TRBD1 (7 bases). The V gene lost 5 bases and the J gene lost 2 bases, with 19 bases spanning the gap. This CDR3 contains 16 residues. The germline V gene encodes CDR1 SGHNT and CDR2 YENEEA. Written as DNA, the CDR3 is TGTGCCAGCAGCCCATCGCCAGGGGGGTCCCCCTACGAGCAGTACTTC. As protein: CASSPSPGGSPYEQYF.

The chain links TRBV5-1 to TRBJ2-5; TRBD1 matches at 9 bases. With 4 bases clipped from V and 5 bases from J, the junction kept 6 bases outside the gene matches. This CDR3 contains 14 residues. Germline V lookup: CDR1 SGHRS, CDR2 YFSETQ. CDR3 nucleotides: TGCGCCAGCAGCCCCGGGACAGGGATCGAGACCCAGTACTTC. It translates to CASSPGTGIETQYF. The whole variable domain, filled in from reference TRBV5-1 and TRBJ2-5, reads KAGVTQTPRYLIKTRGQQVTLSCSPISGHRSVSWYQQTPGQGLQFLFEYFSETQRNKGNFPGRFSGRQFSNSRSEMNVSTLELGDSALYLCASSPGTGIETQYFGPGTRLLVL.

The genes are TRBV5-1 and TRBJ1-2, with 8 bases aligning to TRBD1. This CDR3 is 15 amino acids long. Per the germline V gene, CDR1 is SGHRS and CDR2 is YFSETQ. The V gene end was trimmed by 4 bases and the J gene end by 2 bases; junction bases not matched to a gene: 7. The CDR3 DNA follows: TGCGCCAGCAGCACCTCCGGGACAGGAAACTATGGCTACACCTTC. This encodes CASSTSGTGNYGYTF. Full variable domain (rest looked up from reference TRBV5-1 and TRBJ1-2): KAGVTQTPRYLIKTRGQQVTLSCSPISGHRSVSWYQQTPGQGLQFLFEYFSETQRNKGNFPGRFSGRQFSNSRSEMNVSTLELGDSALYLCASSTSGTGNYGYTFGSGTRLTVV.

V is TRBV7-6 and J is TRBJ1-3; perhaps TRBD1 as D (5 bases). Trimming pared 6 bases from V and 3 bases from J, leaving 18 bases between. The CDR3 loop spans 16 amino acids. Germline V gives CDR1 SGHVS, CDR2 FNYEAQ. As DNA, the CDR3 is TGTGCCAGCAGAGCCTCGACGGGGGGATTTGGAAACACCATATATTTT. Its translation is CASRASTGGFGNTIYF.

The gene calls are TRBV6-5 and TRBJ2-2, with D maybe TRBD2 (5 bases). The V end lost 6 bases, the J end lost 3 bases, and 14 bases lay between the germline ends. The CDR3 runs to 15 residues. Germline V CDR1 and CDR2: MNHEY, SVGAGI. The CDR3 nucleotides are TGTGCCAGCAGGAGGACTTCTACGCACACCGGGGAGCTGTTTTTT. It translates to CASRRTSTHTGELFF.

The chain combines TRBV7-8 with TRBJ1-1, with D possibly being TRBD1 (6 bases). V dropped 7 bases and J dropped 1 base, with 19 bases sitting between them. The CDR3 extends over 16 amino acids. The germline V gene has CDR1 SGHVS and CDR2 FQNEAQ. CDR3 sequence (DNA): TGTGCCAGCACCCTTAGGGCGGGGGGCGAGAACACTGAAGCTTTCTTT. Translation gives CASTLRAGGENTEAFF.

This clone has only a few counts. The chain is built from TRBV6-2 or TRBV6-3 and TRBJ1-1; D uncertain. V was shortened by 0 bases and J by 9 bases, with 11 bases between the two germline ends. CDR1 MNHEY and CDR2 SVGEGT come from the germline V gene. CDR3 length equals 13 residues. The CDR3: CASSYSVEMKAFF. CDR3 bases: TGTGCCAGCAGTTACTCGGTGGAGATGAAAGCTTTCTTT.

V and J are TRBV4-2 and TRBJ1-4, with 11 bases lining up with TRBD1. There are 17 residues in the CDR3. Unmatched junction bases numbered 9, after V lost 4 bases and J lost 5 bases. Germline loops: CDR1 LGHNA, CDR2 YNFKEQ. CDR3 amino acids: CASSPRTGGKGNEKLFF. The DNA of the CDR3 is TGTGCCAGCAGCCCTCGGACAGGGGGCAAAGGAAATGAAAAACTGTTTTTT.

CDR3 nucleotides: TGTGCCAGCAGCTCCTGGACAGGTCGAAATGAAAAACTGTTTTTT. Residues: CASSSWTGRNEKLFF. The chain recombines TRBV3-1 (or the pseudogene TRBV3-2) with TRBJ1-4, with TRBD1 matching over 7 bases. Trimming at V came to 5 bases and at J to 5 bases, leaving 8 bases not matched to a gene. CDR3 length: 15 residues. Germline V gene sequence: CDR1 LGHDT, CDR2 YNNKEL (reference sequence).

The chain couples TRBV19 to TRBJ2-3; 9 bases are shared with TRBD1. Trimming took 5 bases from V and 5 from J; bases not matched to a gene: 5. CDR1 is LNHDA and CDR2 is SQIVND in the germline V gene (reference sequence). The CDR3 runs 14 residues. Here the CDR3 reads CASSHGTGRDTQYF. The CDR3, as DNA: TGTGCCAGTAGTCATGGGACAGGGAGAGATACGCAGTATTTT.

The chain joins TRBV27 to TRBJ2-2, with D perhaps TRBD1 (6 bases). CDR1 is MNHEY, CDR2 SMNVEV, per germline (reference sequence). Trimming cost V 6 bases and J 3 bases, with 11 bases left between them. The length of the CDR3 is 14 residues. In nucleotides, the CDR3 is TGTGCCAGCAGCTTCAGGGGATACACCGGGGAGCTGTTTTTT. This sequence encodes CASSFRGYTGELFF.

V gene TRBV5-4 combines with J gene TRBJ2-7, with 7 bases that match TRBD1. CDR1 SGHNT and CDR2 YYREEE come from the germline V gene (reference sequence). After removal of 2 bases from V and 1 base from J, the junction contained 6 bases not matched to a gene. The CDR3 is 15 residues long. Here the CDR3 DNA reads TGTGCCAGCAGCTTTCCGGGACAGCGATCCTACGAGCAGTACTTC. Translated, it gives CASSFPGQRSYEQYF.

The rearrangement joins TRBV7-7 to TRBJ2-5; 7 bases are shared with TRBD1. Germline loops: CDR1 SSHAT, CDR2 FNYEAQ (reference sequence). The ends lost 5 bases at V and 3 bases at J; junction bases unmatched: 3. The CDR3 extends over 13 amino acids. CDR3 sequence (DNA): TGTGCCAGCAGCCTAGACAGGGAAGAGACCCAGTACTTC. Translating it yields CASSLDREETQYF.

The chain couples TRBV27 to TRBJ1-4; TRBD1 might be the D (6 bases). Germline CDR1 MNHEY, CDR2 SMNVEV (reference sequence). V gave up 5 bases and J gave up 3 bases, with 19 bases separating them. The CDR3 has 17 amino acids. CDR3 DNA sequence: TGTGCCAGCAGTCCGTTATCCGCAGGGGTGGCTAATGAAAAACTGTTTTTT. It encodes CASSPLSAGVANEKLFF.

This clone showed up just a few times. This rearrangement joins TRBV9 to TRBJ1-2; 7 nucleotides align to TRBD1. The CDR3 runs 15 residues. After removal of 4 bases from V and 6 bases from J, the junction contained 12 bases not matched to a gene. In germline, CDR1 is SGDLS, CDR2 YYNGEE. In DNA, the CDR3 is TGTGCCAGCAGCCGATTTGCGAGCAGGGGGGATGGCTACACCTTC. Translating gives CASSRFASRGDGYTF.

The CDR3 bases are TGTGCCAGTAGGCCAGGAGGGACTGAAGCTTTCTTT. Translating it yields CASRPGGTEAFF. The chain recombines TRBV19 with TRBJ1-1; D is uncertain. Trimming pared 6 bases from V and 5 bases from J, leaving 10 bases between. This CDR3 spans 12 amino acids. The germline V gene encodes CDR1 LNHDA and CDR2 SQIVND (reference sequence).

The chain uses TRBV28 and TRBJ2-3, with 12 bases identical to TRBD2. CDR1 is MDHEN, CDR2 SYDVKM, per germline. Germline trimming cut 5 bases from V and 3 bases from J; bases unmatched to any gene: 6. The CDR3 totals 16 residues. DNA of the CDR3: TGTGCCAGCAGTGCCCCTGGACTAGCGGGAACAGATACGCAGTATTTT. Amino acid sequence: CASSAPGLAGTDTQYF. Together with reference TRBV28 and TRBJ2-3, the CDR3 gives the full variable domain: DVKVTQSSRYLVKRTGEKVFLECVQDMDHENMFWYRQDPGLGLRLIYFSYDVKMKEKGDIPEGYSVSREKKERFSLILESASTNQTSMYLCASSAPGLAGTDTQYFGPGTRLTVL.

This clone was seen only a few times. The J gene is TRBJ2-3, the V gene TRBV19, with TRBD1 matching over 9 bases. This CDR3 has 14 residues. The germline CDR1 and CDR2 sequences are LNHDA and SQIVND (reference sequence). Trimming took 6 bases from V and 7 from J; bases not matched to a gene: 8. The CDR3 bases are TGTGCCAGTAGGGCCGGGACAGGGACACATACGCAGTATTTT. It encodes CASRAGTGTHTQYF.

The genes are TRBV11-2 and TRBJ2-5; D remains ambiguous. There are 13 residues in the CDR3. V was shortened by 3 bases and J by 3 bases, with 8 bases between the two germline ends. Germline lookup yields CDR1 SGHAT and CDR2 FQNNGV. CDR3 coding DNA: TGTGCCAGCAGCTTTCTGCGAGAAGAGACCCAGTACTTC. Residues: CASSFLREETQYF.

This clone was recorded a few times. The chain uses TRBV18 and TRBJ1-1; TRBD1 matches 8 bases. CDR1 is KGHSH, CDR2 LQKENI, per germline. The V segment lost 4 bases and the J segment 0 bases; nucleotides outside the gene matches: 7. The CDR3 spans 16 residues. Written as DNA, the CDR3 is TGTGCCAGCTCACAAGGACAGGGCGGCCTGAACACTGAAGCTTTCTTT. Translating it yields CASSQGQGGLNTEAFF.

The chain employs TRBV30 and TRBJ2-7; tentative D call: TRBD2 (6 bases). Germline loops: CDR1 GTSNPN, CDR2 SVGIG (reference sequence). Trimming removed 1 base at V and 5 bases at J, with 21 bases between. CDR3 length: 16 amino acids. Written as DNA, the CDR3 is TGTGCCTGGAGTGCTTATAGACTAGTCTTTCAGGACGAGCAGTACTTC. Its protein is CAWSAYRLVFQDEQYF.